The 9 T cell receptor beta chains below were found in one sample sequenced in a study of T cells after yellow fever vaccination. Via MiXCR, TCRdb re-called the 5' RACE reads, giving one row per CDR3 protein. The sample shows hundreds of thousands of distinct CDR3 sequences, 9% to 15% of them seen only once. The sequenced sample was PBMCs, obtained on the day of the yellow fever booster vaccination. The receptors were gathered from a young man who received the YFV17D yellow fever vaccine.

The CDR3 nucleotides are TGTGCCAGCAGTTTAGGCCACGCCGGGGAGCTGTTTTTT. This translates into CASSLGHAGELFF. The rearrangement uses TRBV12-3 or TRBV12-4 and TRBJ2-2; D is uncertain. The V end was cut by 1 base, the J end by 6 bases, with 6 bases between. The CDR3 covers 13 residues.

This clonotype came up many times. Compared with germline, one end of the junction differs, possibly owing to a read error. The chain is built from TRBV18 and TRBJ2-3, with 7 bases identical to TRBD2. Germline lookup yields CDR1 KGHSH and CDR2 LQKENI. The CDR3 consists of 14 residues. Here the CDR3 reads CASSPSGTTDTQYF. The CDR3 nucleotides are TGCGCCAGCAGCCCTAGCGGAACCACAGATACGCAGTATTTT.

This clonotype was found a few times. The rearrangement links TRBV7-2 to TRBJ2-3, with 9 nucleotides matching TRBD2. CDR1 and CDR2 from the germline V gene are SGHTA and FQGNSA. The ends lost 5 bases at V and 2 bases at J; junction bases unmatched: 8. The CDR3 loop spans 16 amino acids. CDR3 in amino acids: CASSEIAGAITDTQYF. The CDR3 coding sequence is TGTGCCAGCAGCGAAATAGCGGGAGCAATCACAGATACGCAGTATTTT.

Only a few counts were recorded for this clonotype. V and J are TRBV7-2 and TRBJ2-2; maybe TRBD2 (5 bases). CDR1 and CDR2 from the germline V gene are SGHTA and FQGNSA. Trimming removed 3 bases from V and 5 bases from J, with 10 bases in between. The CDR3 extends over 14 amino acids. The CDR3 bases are TGTGCCAGCAGCTTCCGGACTGAAACCGGGGAGCTGTTTTTT. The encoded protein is CASSFRTETGELFF.

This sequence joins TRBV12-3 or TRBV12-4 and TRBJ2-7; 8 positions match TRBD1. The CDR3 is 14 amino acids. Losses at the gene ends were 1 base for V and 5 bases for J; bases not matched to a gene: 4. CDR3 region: CASSLGTGNHEQYF. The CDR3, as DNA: TGTGCCAGCAGTTTAGGGACAGGGAATCACGAGCAGTACTTC.

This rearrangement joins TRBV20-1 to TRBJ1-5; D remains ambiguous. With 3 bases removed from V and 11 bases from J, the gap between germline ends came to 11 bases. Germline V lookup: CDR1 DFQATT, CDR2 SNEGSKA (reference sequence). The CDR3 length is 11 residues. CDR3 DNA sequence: TGCAGTGCTAGCGATCACGAGGCCCAGCATTTT. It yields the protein CSASDHEAQHF.

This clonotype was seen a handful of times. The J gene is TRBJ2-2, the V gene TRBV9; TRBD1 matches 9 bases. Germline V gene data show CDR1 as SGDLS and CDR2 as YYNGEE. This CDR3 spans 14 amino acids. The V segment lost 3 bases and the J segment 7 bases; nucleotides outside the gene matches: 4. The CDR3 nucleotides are TGTGCCAGCAGCGAGGGACAGGGAATCGGGGAGCTGTTTTTT. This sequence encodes CASSEGQGIGELFF.

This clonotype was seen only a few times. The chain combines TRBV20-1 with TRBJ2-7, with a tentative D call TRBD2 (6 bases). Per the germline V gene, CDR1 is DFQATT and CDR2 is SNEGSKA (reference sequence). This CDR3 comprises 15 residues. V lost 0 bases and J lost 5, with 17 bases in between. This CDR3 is CSARDHLGSRNEQYF. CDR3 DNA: TGCAGTGCTAGAGATCACCTCGGGAGTAGGAACGAGCAGTACTTC.

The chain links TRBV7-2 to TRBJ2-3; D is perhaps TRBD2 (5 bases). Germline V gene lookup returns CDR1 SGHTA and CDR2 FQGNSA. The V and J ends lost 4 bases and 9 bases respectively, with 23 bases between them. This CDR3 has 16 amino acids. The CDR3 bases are TGTGCCAGCAGCTCGTCGAGGCATGCTAGCATGGGAACGCAGTATTTT. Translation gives CASSSSRHASMGTQYF.